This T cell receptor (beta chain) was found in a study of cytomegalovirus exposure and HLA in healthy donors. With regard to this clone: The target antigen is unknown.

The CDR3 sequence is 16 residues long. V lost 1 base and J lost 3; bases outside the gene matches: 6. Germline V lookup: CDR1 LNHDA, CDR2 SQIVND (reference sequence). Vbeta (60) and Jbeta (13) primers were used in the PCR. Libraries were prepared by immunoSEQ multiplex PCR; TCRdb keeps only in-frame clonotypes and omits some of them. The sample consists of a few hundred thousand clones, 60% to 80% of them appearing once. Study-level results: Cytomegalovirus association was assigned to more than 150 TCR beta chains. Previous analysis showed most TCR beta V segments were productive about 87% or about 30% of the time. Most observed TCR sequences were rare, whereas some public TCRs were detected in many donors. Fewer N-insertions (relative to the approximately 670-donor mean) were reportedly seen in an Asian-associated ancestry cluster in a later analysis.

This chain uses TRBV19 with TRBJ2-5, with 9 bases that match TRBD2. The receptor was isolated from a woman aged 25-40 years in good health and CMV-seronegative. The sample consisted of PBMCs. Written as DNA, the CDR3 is TGTGCCAGTAGTATAGTGGCGGGGGGGCCGAAAGAGACCCAGTACTTC. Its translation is CASSIVAGGPKETQYF. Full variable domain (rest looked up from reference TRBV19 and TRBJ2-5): DGGITQSPKYLFRKEGQNVTLSCEQNLNHDAMYWYRQDPGQGLRLIYYSQIVNDFQKGDIAEGYSVSREKKESFPLTVTSAQKNPTAFYLCASSIVAGGPKETQYFGPGTRLLVL.